Below, 31 T cell receptor beta chains from the same sample are listed, as sequenced in a study of blood T cell repertoires in COVID-19. The data were produced by immunoSEQ multiplex PCR, yet TCRdb's version contains in-frame clones alone and is incomplete. The data contain 190,000 or so clones, roughly 73% of them singletons. The specimen was peripheral blood. The receptors come from a woman of 80 years or more with active or convalescent COVID-19.

The DNA of the CDR3 is TGTGCCAGCAGCTTGGGGACAGCCTATGGCTACACCTTC. Its translation: CASSLGTAYGYTF. The V and J genes are TRBV5-5 and TRBJ1-2; D is possibly TRBD1 (6 bases). The V gene's germline CDR1 is SGHKS and CDR2 YYEKEE (reference sequence). Trimming cost V 0 bases and J 4 bases, with 7 bases left between them. The CDR3 sequence is 13 residues long.

The rearrangement links TRBV28 to TRBJ1-6, with TRBD1 identical over 7 bases. CDR1 is MDHEN, CDR2 SYDVKM, per germline. V trimming: 4 bases; J trimming: 9 bases; junction bases outside the gene matches: 12. This CDR3 has 16 residues. CDR3 in DNA: TGTGCCAGCAGTTCACCCGGCGACAGGGTCACTTCACCCCTCCACTTT. Its translation: CASSSPGDRVTSPLHF.

The chain combines TRBV7-2 with TRBJ2-5, with 15 bases aligning to TRBD2. Trimming removed 8 bases from V and 4 bases from J; junction bases left unmatched: 8. The CDR3 spans 16 residues. Germline lookup yields CDR1 SGHTA and CDR2 FQGNSA. The CDR3 protein is CASGWTSGGALETQYF. DNA for the CDR3: TGTGCCAGCGGTTGGACTAGCGGGGGGGCCTTAGAGACCCAGTACTTC.

V usage is TRBV6-2 or TRBV6-3 and J usage is TRBJ1-5; TRBD1 is a possible D gene (6 bases). The germline CDR1 and CDR2 sequences are MNHEY and SVGEGT. The CDR3 totals 13 residues. The V and J ends lost 1 base and 6 bases respectively, with 7 bases between them. The CDR3 protein is CASSYLGGQPQHF. The CDR3 region has the DNA TGTGCCAGCAGTTACTTAGGGGGTCAGCCCCAGCATTTT.

Only a few counts were recorded for this clone. The gene calls are TRBV6-2 or TRBV6-3 and TRBJ1-2, with 7 bases lining up with TRBD1. This CDR3 has 14 residues. Germline CDR1 MNHEY, CDR2 SVGEGT. Germline trimming cut 4 bases from V and 3 bases from J; bases unmatched to any gene: 5. The CDR3 nucleotides read TGTGCCAGCAGTTCCCGACAGGGACACTATGGCTACACCTTC. This encodes CASSSRQGHYGYTF.

The rearrangement links TRBV5-1 to TRBJ2-1, with D possibly being TRBD2 (6 bases). CDR1 and CDR2 from the germline V gene are SGHRS and YFSETQ. V dropped 0 bases and J dropped 8 bases, with 15 bases sitting between them. The CDR3 consists of 15 residues. The CDR3 reads CASSLGSRGLDEQFF. As DNA, the CDR3 is TGCGCCAGCAGCTTGGGGAGCCGGGGGTTGGATGAGCAGTTCTTC.

This clone was detected only a few times. The CDR3 nucleotides read TGCAGCGCCGCGGACAGGGGAGGCGGCTACACCTTC. Translating gives CSAADRGGGYTF. The chain employs TRBV29-1 and TRBJ1-2, with 9 bases fitting TRBD1. The CDR3 is made up of 12 amino acids. V was clipped by 7 bases and J by 8 bases; unmatched bases: 8. Germline CDR1 and CDR2: SQVTM and ANQGSEA.

The V gene is TRBV3-1 (or the pseudogene TRBV3-2), the J gene TRBJ2-3, with a tentative D call TRBD1 (5 bases). Germline-derived CDR1 and CDR2 are LGHDT and YNNKEL (reference sequence). This CDR3 comprises 14 residues. Trimming pared 1 base from V and 6 bases from J, leaving 11 bases between. CDR3 DNA: TGTGCCAGCAGCCAAGGGACAAAAGGGGATACGCAGTATTTT. Protein product: CASSQGTKGDTQYF.

The chain is built from TRBV19 and TRBJ2-7; possibly TRBD1 for D (5 bases). The V and J ends lost 6 bases and 1 base respectively, with 16 bases between them. Looked up from germline, CDR1 is LNHDA and CDR2 is SQIVND (reference sequence). The CDR3 runs to 15 residues. CDR3 DNA: TGTGCCAGTAGAGCGAGACCCAGGGTTTCCTACGAGCAGTACTTC. It encodes CASRARPRVSYEQYF.

J is TRBJ1-5 and V is TRBV23-1, with 9 bases that match TRBD1. Being an ORF, TRBV23-1 has a function that is uncertain. The J segment lost 8 bases and the V segment lost 7 bases, leaving 6 bases of the junction unmatched. The CDR3 sequence is 13 residues long. CDR3 loop: CASTLQGAKPQHF. As DNA, the CDR3 is TGCGCCAGCACCCTACAGGGGGCTAAGCCCCAGCATTTT.

Of note for this clone: A much larger clone sits a single nucleotide away, making a read error possible. The genes are TRBV7-2 and TRBJ2-7; no clear D. Trimming removed 4 bases at V and 0 bases at J, with 7 bases between. The germline CDR1 and CDR2 sequences are SGHTA and FQGNSA. The CDR3 loop spans 13 amino acids. This CDR3 is CASSYLSSYEQYF. CDR3 sequence (DNA): TGTGCCAGCAGCTACCTAAGCTCCTACGAGCAGTACTTC. The whole variable domain, filled in from reference TRBV7-2 and TRBJ2-7, reads GAGVSQSPSNKVTEKGKDVELRCDPISGHTALYWYRQSLGQGLEFLIYFQGNSAPDKSGLPSDRFSAERTGGSVSTLTIQRTQQEDSAVYLCASSYLSSYEQYFGPGTRLTVT.

The rearrangement uses TRBV7-9 and TRBJ2-2; D gene ambiguous. V was clipped by 5 bases and J by 0 bases, with 13 bases between them. There are 16 residues in the CDR3. Looked up from germline, CDR1 is SEHNR and CDR2 is FQNEAQ (reference sequence). In nucleotides, the CDR3 is TGTGCCAGCAGCCTCTCGGCGGTTTCGAACACCGGGGAGCTGTTTTTT. This translates into CASSLSAVSNTGELFF.

The rearrangement links TRBV19 to TRBJ1-2; D possibly corresponds to TRBD1 (6 bases). Deletions cut 6 bases from V and 9 bases from J, with 20 bases between. The CDR3 is 14 residues long. Germline loops: CDR1 LNHDA, CDR2 SQIVND (reference sequence). The CDR3 here is CASRPGTPGVSYTF. CDR3 DNA: TGTGCCAGTAGACCCGGGACACCGGGCGTGAGCTACACCTTC.

The V call is TRBV11-2, the J call TRBJ2-1; 10 positions agree with TRBD1. The V and J ends lost 6 bases and 3 bases, in that order; junction bases with no gene match: 11. Germline V gene sequence: CDR1 SGHAT, CDR2 FQNNGV. The CDR3 is 17 residues long. DNA for the CDR3: TGTGCCAGCAGGGCTGCCATGGGACAGGGGAACTACAATGAGCAGTTCTTC. As protein: CASRAAMGQGNYNEQFF.

This chain links TRBV28 with TRBJ1-3, with TRBD1 identical over 7 bases. Germline V gene lookup returns CDR1 MDHEN and CDR2 SYDVKM. Unmatched junction bases numbered 6, after V lost 7 bases and J lost 0 bases. The CDR3 is 15 residues long. The CDR3 DNA follows: TGTGCCAGCAACCATTGGGACAGCTCTGGAAACACCATATATTTT. As protein: CASNHWDSSGNTIYF.

The chain is built from TRBV19 and TRBJ1-6; weak D call: TRBD1 (5 bases). The CDR3 is made up of 14 amino acids. CDR1 LNHDA and CDR2 SQIVND come from the germline V gene (reference sequence). V was pared by 2 bases and J by 7 bases, with 9 bases between. This chain's CDR3 is CASSIKGLNSPLHF. The CDR3 DNA follows: TGTGCCAGTAGTATAAAGGGGTTGAATTCACCCCTCCACTTT.

The CDR3 sequence: CASSEYWGQTDTQYF. DNA of the CDR3: TGTGCCAGCAGTGAATACTGGGGGCAAACAGATACGCAGTATTTT. The V gene is TRBV25-1, the J gene TRBJ2-3, with a possible D match to TRBD1 (6 bases). The V gene's germline CDR1 is MGHDK and CDR2 SYGVNS. There are 15 residues in the CDR3. V lost 0 bases and J 3 bases, leaving 10 bases between the germline ends.

This clone was seen once. The chain uses TRBV5-6 and TRBJ1-4; 10 bases fit TRBD1. Germline loops: CDR1 SGHDT, CDR2 YYEEEE. V gave up 4 bases and J gave up 10 bases; unmatched junction bases: 4. This CDR3 is 13 amino acids long. This chain's CDR3 is CASSADRGGKLFF. DNA for the CDR3: TGTGCCAGCAGCGCGGACAGGGGGGGAAAACTGTTTTTT.

CDR3 in DNA: TGCGCCAGCAGGTCCAGTACTGGAAACACCATATATTTT. This gives the protein CASRSSTGNTIYF. The chain combines TRBV5-1 with TRBJ1-3; D gene unclear. Trimming pared 5 bases from V and 2 bases from J, leaving 8 bases between. Germline lookup yields CDR1 SGHRS and CDR2 YFSETQ. CDR3 length equals 13 residues.

The chain couples TRBV7-2 to TRBJ2-5; D may be TRBD1 (6 bases). CDR3 length: 14 amino acids. Germline V gene sequence: CDR1 SGHTA, CDR2 FQGNSA. V shed 5 bases and J shed 5 bases, with 15 bases lying between them. The chain's CDR3 is CASSEQGLGETQYF. In nucleotides, the CDR3 is TGTGCCAGCAGCGAACAGGGTTTGGGGGAGACCCAGTACTTC.

This chain connects TRBV2 to TRBJ2-7; D unclear. The CDR3 has 10 amino acids. Trimming took 6 bases from V and 3 from J, leaving 3 bases between them. CDR1 and CDR2 (germline): SNHLY, FYNNEI. The CDR3 region has the DNA TGTGCCAGCAGCGTCTACGAGCAGTACTTC. It yields the protein CASSVYEQYF.

DNA for the CDR3: TGTGCCAGCAGCGACCCACCCCGGCCAGCGGGGGGGCCAAAGGATACGCAGTATTTT. Amino acid sequence: CASSDPPRPAGGPKDTQYF. The J gene is TRBJ2-3, the V gene TRBV3-1 (or the pseudogene TRBV3-2), with 10 bases lining up with TRBD2. This CDR3 spans 19 amino acids. Germline loops: CDR1 LGHDT, CDR2 YNNKEL (reference sequence). The V segment lost 5 bases and the J segment 6 bases; nucleotides outside the gene matches: 20.

This clone was seen more than once but under ten times. The V gene is TRBV4-1, the J gene TRBJ1-2; 11 bases fit TRBD1. Germline V gene lookup returns CDR1 MGHRA and CDR2 YSYEKL. The CDR3 loop spans 14 amino acids. J gave up 4 bases and V 7 bases, and 5 bases lay outside the gene matches. The DNA of the CDR3 is TGCGCCAGCACCCGGGACAGGGGGACCTATGGCTACACCTTC. Its translation: CASTRDRGTYGYTF.

The chain has TRBV7-9 and TRBJ1-1; D is ambiguous. CDR3 length: 11 amino acids. The germline V gene encodes CDR1 SEHNR and CDR2 FQNEAQ (reference sequence). Trimming removed 4 bases at V and 4 bases at J, with 4 bases between. Written as DNA, the CDR3 is TGTGCCAGCAGCTCTACCACTGAAGCTTTCTTT. This encodes CASSSTTEAFF.

This chain uses TRBV28 with TRBJ2-7, with D perhaps matching TRBD2 (7 bases). From germline, CDR1 is MDHEN and CDR2 SYDVKM. The germline V and J ends were trimmed by 8 bases and 2 bases, with 16 bases remaining between them. CDR3 length equals 14 residues. For the CDR3, the DNA is TGTGCCAGCCAAGTATTGGGGGGGCCCTACGAGCAGTACTTC. Protein: CASQVLGGPYEQYF.

The table lists this clone with a count of one. The CDR3 here is CAISLATGENEKLFF. In DNA, the CDR3 is TGTGCCATCAGTTTAGCGACAGGAGAAAATGAAAAACTGTTTTTT. The gene calls are TRBV10-3 and TRBJ1-4; D is perhaps TRBD1 (6 bases). Germline CDR1 is ENHRY and CDR2 is SYGVKD. Trimming took 5 bases from V and 5 from J, leaving 15 bases between them. The CDR3 runs 15 residues.

This clone was detected a few times. V is TRBV2 and J is TRBJ2-3; 7 positions agree with TRBD2. The germline CDR1 and CDR2 sequences are SNHLY and FYNNEI. Losses at the gene ends were 6 bases for V and 0 bases for J; bases not matched to a gene: 0. There are 13 residues in the CDR3. For the CDR3, the DNA is TGTGCCAGCAGGGGGGGGAGCACAGATACGCAGTATTTT. It translates to CASRGGSTDTQYF.

The rearrangement links TRBV5-1 to TRBJ1-4; no firm D call. This CDR3 spans 14 amino acids. Germline-derived CDR1 and CDR2 are SGHRS and YFSETQ. Trimming left V 4 bases short and J 3 bases short, with 10 bases between. The CDR3 reads CASSLDTSNEKLFF. The CDR3 bases are TGCGCCAGCAGCCTCGACACCTCTAATGAAAAACTGTTTTTT.

The J gene is TRBJ2-7, the V gene TRBV5-4; TRBD1 aligns across 8 bases. V lost 4 bases and J lost 3; bases outside the gene matches: 9. There are 15 residues in the CDR3. Germline V lookup: CDR1 SGHNT, CDR2 YYREEE (reference sequence). CDR3 DNA sequence: TGTGCCAGCAGCCACTCGACAGGGGACCTCTACGAGCAGTACTTC. Its protein is CASSHSTGDLYEQYF.

The chain joins TRBV7-2 to TRBJ2-7; D is perhaps TRBD1 (6 bases). The germline V gene has CDR1 SGHTA and CDR2 FQGNSA. The CDR3 length is 13 residues. V lost 2 bases and J lost 3, with 8 bases in between. The CDR3 loop reads CASSLNRDYEQYF. The CDR3 region has the DNA TGTGCCAGCAGCTTAAACAGGGACTACGAGCAGTACTTC.

The rearrangement joins TRBV27 to TRBJ2-7, with 9 bases that match TRBD1. Germline V gene sequence: CDR1 MNHEY, CDR2 SMNVEV (reference sequence). Trimming cost V 6 bases and J 2 bases; bases outside gene matches: 5. The CDR3 is 14 residues long. Here the CDR3 DNA reads TGTGCCAGCAGACTCAGACAGGGGGCCTACGAGCAGTACTTC. This encodes CASRLRQGAYEQYF.